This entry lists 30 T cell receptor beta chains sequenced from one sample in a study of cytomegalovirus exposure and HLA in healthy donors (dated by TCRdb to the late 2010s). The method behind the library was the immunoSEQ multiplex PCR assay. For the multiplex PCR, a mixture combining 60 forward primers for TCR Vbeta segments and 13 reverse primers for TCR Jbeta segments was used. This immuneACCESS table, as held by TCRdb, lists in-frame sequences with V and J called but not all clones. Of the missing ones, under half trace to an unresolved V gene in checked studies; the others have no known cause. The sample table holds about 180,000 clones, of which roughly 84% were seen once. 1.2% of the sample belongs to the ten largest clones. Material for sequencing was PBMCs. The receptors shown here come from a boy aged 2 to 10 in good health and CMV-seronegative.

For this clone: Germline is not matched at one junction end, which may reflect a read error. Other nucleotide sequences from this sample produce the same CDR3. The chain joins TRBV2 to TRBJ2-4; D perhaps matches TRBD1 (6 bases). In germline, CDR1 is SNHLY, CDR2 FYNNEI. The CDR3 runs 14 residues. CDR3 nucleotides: TGTGCCAGCAGTGACCAAGGACAGAGAAACATTCAGTATTTC. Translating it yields CASSDQGQRNIQYF.

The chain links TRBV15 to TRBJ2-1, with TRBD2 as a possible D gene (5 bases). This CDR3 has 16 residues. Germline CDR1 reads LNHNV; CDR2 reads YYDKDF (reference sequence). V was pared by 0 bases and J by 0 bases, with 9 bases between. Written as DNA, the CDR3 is TGTGCCACCAGCAGAGATGGGAGAAACTCCTACAATGAGCAGTTCTTC. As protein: CATSRDGRNSYNEQFF.

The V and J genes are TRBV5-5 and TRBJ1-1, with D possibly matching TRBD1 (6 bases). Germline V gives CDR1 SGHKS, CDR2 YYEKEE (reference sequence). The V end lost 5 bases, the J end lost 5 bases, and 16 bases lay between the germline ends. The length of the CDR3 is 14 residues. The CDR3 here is CASRQTARGTEAFF. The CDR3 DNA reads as TGTGCCAGCAGACAGACAGCAAGGGGGACTGAAGCTTTCTTT. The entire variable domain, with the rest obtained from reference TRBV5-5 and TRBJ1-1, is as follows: DAGVTQSPTHLIKTRGQQVTLRCSPISGHKSVSWYQQVLGQGPQFIFQYYEKEERGRGNFPDRFSARQFPNYSSELNVNALLLGDSALYLCASRQTARGTEAFFGQGTRLTVV.

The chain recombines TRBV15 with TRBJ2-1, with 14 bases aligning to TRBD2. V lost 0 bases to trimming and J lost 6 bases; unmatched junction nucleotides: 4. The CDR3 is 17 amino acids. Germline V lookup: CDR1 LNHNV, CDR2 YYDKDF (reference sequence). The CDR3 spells CATSRESGTSGSNEQFF. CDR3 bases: TGTGCCACCAGCAGAGAGTCCGGGACTAGCGGGAGCAATGAGCAGTTCTTC.

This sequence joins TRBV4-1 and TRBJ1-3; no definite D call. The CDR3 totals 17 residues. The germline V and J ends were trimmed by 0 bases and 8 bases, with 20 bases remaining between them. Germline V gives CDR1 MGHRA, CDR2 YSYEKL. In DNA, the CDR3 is TGCGCCAGCAGCCAAGATGCACGGGTGTCGCCGGTGGACACCATATATTTT. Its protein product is CASSQDARVSPVDTIYF.

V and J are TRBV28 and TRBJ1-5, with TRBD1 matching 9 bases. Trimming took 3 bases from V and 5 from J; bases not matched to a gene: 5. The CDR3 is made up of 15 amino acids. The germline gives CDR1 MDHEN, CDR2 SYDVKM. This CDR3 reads CASSFVDRGDQPQHF. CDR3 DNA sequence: TGTGCCAGCAGTTTTGTTGACAGGGGGGATCAGCCCCAGCATTTT.

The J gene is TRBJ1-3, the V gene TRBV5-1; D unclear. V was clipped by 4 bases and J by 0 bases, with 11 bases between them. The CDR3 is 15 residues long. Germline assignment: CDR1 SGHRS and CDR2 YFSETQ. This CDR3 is CASSPTTYSGNTIYF. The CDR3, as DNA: TGCGCCAGCAGCCCTACTACCTACTCTGGAAACACCATATATTTT. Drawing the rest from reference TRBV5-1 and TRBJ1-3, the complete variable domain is KAGVTQTPRYLIKTRGQQVTLSCSPISGHRSVSWYQQTPGQGLQFLFEYFSETQRNKGNFPGRFSGRQFSNSRSEMNVSTLELGDSALYLCASSPTTYSGNTIYFGEGSWLTVV.

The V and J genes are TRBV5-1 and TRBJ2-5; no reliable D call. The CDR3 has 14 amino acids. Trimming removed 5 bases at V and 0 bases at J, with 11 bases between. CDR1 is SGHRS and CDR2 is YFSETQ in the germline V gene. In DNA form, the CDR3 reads TGCGCCAGCAGATCAATGCCTAACCAAGAGACCCAGTACTTC. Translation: CASRSMPNQETQYF.

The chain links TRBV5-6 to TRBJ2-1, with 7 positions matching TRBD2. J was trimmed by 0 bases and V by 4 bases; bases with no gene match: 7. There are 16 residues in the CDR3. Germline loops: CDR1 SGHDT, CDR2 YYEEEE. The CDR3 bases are TGTGCCAGCAGCCGGAGCGGGATAGGCTCCTACAATGAGCAGTTCTTC. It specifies CASSRSGIGSYNEQFF.

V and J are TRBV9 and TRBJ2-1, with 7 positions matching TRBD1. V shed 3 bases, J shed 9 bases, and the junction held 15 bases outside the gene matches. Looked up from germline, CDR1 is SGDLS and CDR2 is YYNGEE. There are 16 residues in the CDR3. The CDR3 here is CASSASGGPTGGEQFF. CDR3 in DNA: TGTGCCAGCAGCGCGTCAGGGGGTCCAACTGGGGGTGAGCAGTTCTTC. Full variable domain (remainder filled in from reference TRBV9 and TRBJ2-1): DSGVTQTPKHLITATGQRVTLRCSPRSGDLSVYWYQQSLDQGLQFLIQYYNGEERAKGNILERFSAQQFPDLHSELNLSSLELGDSALYFCASSASGGPTGGEQFFGPGTRLTVL.

The CDR3 sequence: CASSPTGGGYEQYF. In DNA, the CDR3 is TGTGCCAGCTCACCCACAGGGGGCGGCTACGAGCAGTACTTC. The chain uses TRBV18 and TRBJ2-7, with 9 positions matching TRBD1. The V gene end was trimmed by 3 bases and the J gene end by 3 bases; junction bases not matched to a gene: 3. The V gene's germline CDR1 is KGHSH and CDR2 LQKENI. The CDR3 is 14 amino acids.

CDR3 sequence: CASRNGGSPGDTQYF. The DNA of the CDR3 is TGTGCCAGCAGGAATGGCGGGAGTCCAGGAGATACGCAGTATTTT. The rearrangement links TRBV2 to TRBJ2-3; 7 bases line up with TRBD2. This CDR3 has 15 residues. The germline V gene encodes CDR1 SNHLY and CDR2 FYNNEI. After removal of 6 bases from V and 5 bases from J, the junction contained 11 bases not matched to a gene.

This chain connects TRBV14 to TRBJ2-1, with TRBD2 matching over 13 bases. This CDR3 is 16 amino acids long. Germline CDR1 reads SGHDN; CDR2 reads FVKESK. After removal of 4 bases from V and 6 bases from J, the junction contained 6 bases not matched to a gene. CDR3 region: CASSRMGLAGSNEQFF. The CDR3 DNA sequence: TGTGCCAGCAGCCGCATGGGACTAGCGGGATCCAATGAGCAGTTCTTC.

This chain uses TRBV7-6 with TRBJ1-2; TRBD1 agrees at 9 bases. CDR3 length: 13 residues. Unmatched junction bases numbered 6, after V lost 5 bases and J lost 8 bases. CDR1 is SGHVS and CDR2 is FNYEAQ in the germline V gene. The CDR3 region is CASSQGQGWGYTF. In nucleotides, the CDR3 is TGTGCCAGCAGCCAGGGACAGGGTTGGGGCTACACCTTC.

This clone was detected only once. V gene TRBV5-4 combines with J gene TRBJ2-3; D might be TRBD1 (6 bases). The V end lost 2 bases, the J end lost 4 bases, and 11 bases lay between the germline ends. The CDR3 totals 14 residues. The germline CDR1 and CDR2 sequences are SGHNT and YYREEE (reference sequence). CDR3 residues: CASSFGQKADTQYF. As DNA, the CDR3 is TGTGCCAGCAGCTTCGGACAGAAAGCAGATACGCAGTATTTT.

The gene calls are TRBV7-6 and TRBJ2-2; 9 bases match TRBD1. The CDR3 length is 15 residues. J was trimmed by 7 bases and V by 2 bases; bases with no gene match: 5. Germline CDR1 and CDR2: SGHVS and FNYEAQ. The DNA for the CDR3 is TGTGCCAGCAGCTTAAAGAGACAGGGGGTCGGGGAGCTGTTTTTT. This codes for CASSLKRQGVGELFF.

In DNA, the CDR3 is TGTGCCAGCAGCTTGGAAGAGGGGACTAGAGTGGAGACCCAGTACTTC. It specifies CASSLEEGTRVETQYF. The chain uses TRBV5-6 and TRBJ2-5; 8 bases match TRBD2. This CDR3 region has 16 residues. In germline, CDR1 is SGHDT, CDR2 YYEEEE. The trim removed 0 bases at V and 5 bases at J, leaving 9 bases unmatched.

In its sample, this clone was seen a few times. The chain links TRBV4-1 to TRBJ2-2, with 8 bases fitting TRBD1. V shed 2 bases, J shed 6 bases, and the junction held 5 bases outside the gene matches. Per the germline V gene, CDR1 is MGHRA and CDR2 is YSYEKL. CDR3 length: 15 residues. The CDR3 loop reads CASSQQGARSGELFF. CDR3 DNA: TGCGCCAGCAGCCAACAGGGGGCGCGGTCCGGGGAGCTGTTTTTT.

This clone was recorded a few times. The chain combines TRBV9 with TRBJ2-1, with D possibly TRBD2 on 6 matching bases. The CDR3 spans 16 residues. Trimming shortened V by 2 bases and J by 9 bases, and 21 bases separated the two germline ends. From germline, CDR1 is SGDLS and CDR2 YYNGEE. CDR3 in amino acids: CASSVVVAGKDGEQFF. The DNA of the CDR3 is TGTGCCAGCAGCGTGGTTGTGGCGGGGAAGGACGGTGAGCAGTTCTTC.

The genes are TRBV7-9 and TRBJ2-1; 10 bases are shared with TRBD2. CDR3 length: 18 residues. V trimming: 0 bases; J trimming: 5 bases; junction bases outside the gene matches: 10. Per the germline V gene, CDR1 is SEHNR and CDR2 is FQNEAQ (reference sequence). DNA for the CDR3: TGTGCCAGCAGCTTAGCTTTGGGGCTAGCGGGGGTGAACAATGAGCAGTTCTTC. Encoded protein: CASSLALGLAGVNNEQFF.

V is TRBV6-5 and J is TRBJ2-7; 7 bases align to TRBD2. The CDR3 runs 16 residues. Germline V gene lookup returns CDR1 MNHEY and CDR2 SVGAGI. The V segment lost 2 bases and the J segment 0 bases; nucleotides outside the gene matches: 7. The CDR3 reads CASSYKFGGSSYEQYF. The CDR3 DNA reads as TGTGCCAGCAGTTACAAGTTTGGCGGGAGCTCCTACGAGCAGTACTTC.

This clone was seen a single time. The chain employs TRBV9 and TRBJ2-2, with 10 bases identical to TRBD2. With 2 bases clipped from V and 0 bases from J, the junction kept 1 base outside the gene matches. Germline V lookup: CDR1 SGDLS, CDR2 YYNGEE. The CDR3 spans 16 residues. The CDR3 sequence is CASSVGLASNTGELFF. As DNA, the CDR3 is TGTGCCAGCAGCGTGGGACTAGCGTCGAACACCGGGGAGCTGTTTTTT.

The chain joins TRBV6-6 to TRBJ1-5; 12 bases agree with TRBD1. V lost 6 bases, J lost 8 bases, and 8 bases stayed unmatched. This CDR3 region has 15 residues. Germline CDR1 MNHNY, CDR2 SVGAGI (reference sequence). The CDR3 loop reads CASRPGTGGFKPQHF. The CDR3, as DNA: TGTGCCAGCAGGCCCGGGACAGGGGGCTTCAAGCCCCAGCATTTT.

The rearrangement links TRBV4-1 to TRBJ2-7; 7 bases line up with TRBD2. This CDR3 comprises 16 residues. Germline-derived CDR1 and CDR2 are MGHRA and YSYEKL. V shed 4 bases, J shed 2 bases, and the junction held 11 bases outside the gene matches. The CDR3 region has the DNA TGCGCCAGCAGCCTATCGGCAAGCGGGACGACCTACGAGCAGTACTTC. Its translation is CASSLSASGTTYEQYF.

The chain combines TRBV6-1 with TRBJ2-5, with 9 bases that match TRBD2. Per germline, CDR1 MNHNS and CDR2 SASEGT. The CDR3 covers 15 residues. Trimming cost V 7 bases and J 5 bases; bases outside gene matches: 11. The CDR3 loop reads CASTDRSGRGETQYF. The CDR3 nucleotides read TGTGCCAGCACAGACCGTAGCGGGAGAGGTGAGACCCAGTACTTC.

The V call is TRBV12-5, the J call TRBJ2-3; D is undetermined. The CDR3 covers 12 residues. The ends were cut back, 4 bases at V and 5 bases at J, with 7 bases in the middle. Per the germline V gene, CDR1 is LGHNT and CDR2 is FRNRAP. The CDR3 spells CASGSSLDTQYF. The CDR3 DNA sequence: TGTGCTAGTGGTTCATCACTAGATACGCAGTATTTT.

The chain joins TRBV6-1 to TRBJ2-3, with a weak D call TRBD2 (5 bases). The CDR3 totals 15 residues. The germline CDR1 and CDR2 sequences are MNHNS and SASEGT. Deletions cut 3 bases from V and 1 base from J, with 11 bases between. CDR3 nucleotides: TGTGCCAGCAGTGACGCCCGGGGTGGCACAGATACGCAGTATTTT. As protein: CASSDARGGTDTQYF.

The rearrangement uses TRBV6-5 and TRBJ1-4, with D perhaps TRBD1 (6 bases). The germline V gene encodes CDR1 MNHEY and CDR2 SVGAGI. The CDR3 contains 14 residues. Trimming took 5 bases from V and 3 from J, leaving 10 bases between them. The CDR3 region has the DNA TGTGCCAGCAGTCAACAGGGATCTAATGAAAAACTGTTTTTT. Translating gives CASSQQGSNEKLFF.

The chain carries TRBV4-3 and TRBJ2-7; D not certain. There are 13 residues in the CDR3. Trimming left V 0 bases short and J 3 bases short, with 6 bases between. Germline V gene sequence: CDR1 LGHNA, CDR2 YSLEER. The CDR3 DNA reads TGCGCCAGCAGCCAAGATCTTTTCTACGAGCAGTACTTC. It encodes CASSQDLFYEQYF.

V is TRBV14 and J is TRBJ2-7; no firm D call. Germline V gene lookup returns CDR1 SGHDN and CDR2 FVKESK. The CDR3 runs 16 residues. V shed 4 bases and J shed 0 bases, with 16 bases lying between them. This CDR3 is CASSPPDWVSSYEQYV. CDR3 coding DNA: TGTGCCAGCAGCCCGCCAGACTGGGTAAGCTCCTACGAGCAGTACGTC.